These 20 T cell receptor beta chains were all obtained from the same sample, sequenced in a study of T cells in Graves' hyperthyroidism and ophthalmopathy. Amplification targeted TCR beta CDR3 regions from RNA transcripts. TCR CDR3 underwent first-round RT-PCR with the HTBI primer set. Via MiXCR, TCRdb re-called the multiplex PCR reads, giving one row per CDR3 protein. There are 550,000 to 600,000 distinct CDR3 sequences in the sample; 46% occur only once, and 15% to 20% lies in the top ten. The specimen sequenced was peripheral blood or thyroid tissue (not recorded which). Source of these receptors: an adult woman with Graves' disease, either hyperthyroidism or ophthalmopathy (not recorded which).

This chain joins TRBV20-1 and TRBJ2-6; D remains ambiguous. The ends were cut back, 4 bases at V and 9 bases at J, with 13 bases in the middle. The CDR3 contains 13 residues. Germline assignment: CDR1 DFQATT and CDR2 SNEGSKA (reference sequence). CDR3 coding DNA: TGCAGTGCTACCCCCCCGGATGGCAACGTCCTGACTTTC. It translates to CSATPPDGNVLTF.

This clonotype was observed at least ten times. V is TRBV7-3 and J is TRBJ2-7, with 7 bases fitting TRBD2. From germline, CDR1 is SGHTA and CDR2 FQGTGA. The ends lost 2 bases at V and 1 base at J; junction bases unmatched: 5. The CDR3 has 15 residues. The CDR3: CASSLEGSGSYEQYF. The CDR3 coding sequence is TGTGCCAGCAGCTTAGAAGGTAGCGGGTCCTACGAGCAGTACTTC.

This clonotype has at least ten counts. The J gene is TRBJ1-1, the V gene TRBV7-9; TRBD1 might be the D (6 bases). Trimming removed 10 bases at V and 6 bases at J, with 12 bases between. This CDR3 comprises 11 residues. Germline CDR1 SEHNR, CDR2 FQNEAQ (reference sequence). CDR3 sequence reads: CATIGGPEAFF. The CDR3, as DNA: TGTGCCACCATAGGGGGTCCTGAAGCTTTCTTT.

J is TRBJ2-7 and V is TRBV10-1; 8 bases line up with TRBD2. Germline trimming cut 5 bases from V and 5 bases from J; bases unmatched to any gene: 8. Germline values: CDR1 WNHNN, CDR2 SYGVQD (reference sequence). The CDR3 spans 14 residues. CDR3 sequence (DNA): TGCGCCAGCAGTCGAGCGGGAGATCTCCACGAGCAGTACTTC. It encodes CASSRAGDLHEQYF.

CDR3 loop: CASSAPPSSYNEQFF. CDR3 coding DNA: TGTGCCAGCAGCGCCCCGCCAAGCTCCTACAATGAGCAGTTCTTC. The gene calls are TRBV9 and TRBJ2-1; D not resolved. The CDR3 has 15 amino acids. V dropped 3 bases and J dropped 0 bases, with 10 bases sitting between them. Germline loops: CDR1 SGDLS, CDR2 YYNGEE. Drawing the rest from reference TRBV9 and TRBJ2-1, the complete variable domain is DSGVTQTPKHLITATGQRVTLRCSPRSGDLSVYWYQQSLDQGLQFLIQYYNGEERAKGNILERFSAQQFPDLHSELNLSSLELGDSALYFCASSAPPSSYNEQFFGPGTRLTVL.

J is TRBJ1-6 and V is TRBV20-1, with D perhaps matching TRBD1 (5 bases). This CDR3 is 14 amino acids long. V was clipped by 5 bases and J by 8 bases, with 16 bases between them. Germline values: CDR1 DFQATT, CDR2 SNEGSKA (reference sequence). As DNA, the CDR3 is TGCAGTGCTGTATCGGGGGAGGCCTATTCACCCCTCCACTTT. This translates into CSAVSGEAYSPLHF.

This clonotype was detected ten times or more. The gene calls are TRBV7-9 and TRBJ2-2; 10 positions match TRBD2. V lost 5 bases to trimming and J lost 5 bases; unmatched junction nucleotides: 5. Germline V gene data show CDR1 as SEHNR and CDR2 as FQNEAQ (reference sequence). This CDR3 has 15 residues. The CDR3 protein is CASSTSGIYTGELFF. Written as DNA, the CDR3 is TGTGCCAGCAGCACTAGCGGGATATATACCGGGGAGCTGTTTTTT.

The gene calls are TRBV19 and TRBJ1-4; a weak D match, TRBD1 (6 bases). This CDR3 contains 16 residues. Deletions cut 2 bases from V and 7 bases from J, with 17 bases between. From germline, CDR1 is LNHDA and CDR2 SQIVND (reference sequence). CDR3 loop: CASSIPRGGSTEKLFF. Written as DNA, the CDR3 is TGTGCCAGTAGTATACCCCGAGGGGGGAGCACTGAAAAACTGTTTTTT.

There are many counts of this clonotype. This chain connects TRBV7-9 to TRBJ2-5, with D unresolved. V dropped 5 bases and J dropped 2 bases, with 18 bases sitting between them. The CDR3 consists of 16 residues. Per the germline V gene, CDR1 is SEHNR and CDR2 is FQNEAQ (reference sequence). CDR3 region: CASSIYSQPIQETQYF. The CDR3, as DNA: TGTGCCAGCAGCATCTACTCCCAGCCAATACAAGAGACCCAGTACTTC.

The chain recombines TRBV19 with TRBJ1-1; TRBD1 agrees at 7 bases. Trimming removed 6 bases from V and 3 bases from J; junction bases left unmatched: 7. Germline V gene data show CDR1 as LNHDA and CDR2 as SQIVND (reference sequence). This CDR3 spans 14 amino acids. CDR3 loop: CASSDRAGDTEAFF. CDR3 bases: TGTGCCAGTAGCGACAGGGCCGGTGACACTGAAGCTTTCTTT.

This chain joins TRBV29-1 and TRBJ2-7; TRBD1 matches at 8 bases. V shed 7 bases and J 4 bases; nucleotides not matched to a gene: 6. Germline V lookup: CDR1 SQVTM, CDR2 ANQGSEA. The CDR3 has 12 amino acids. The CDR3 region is CSGGTGLYEQYF. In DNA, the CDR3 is TGCAGCGGAGGGACAGGCTTGTACGAGCAGTACTTC.

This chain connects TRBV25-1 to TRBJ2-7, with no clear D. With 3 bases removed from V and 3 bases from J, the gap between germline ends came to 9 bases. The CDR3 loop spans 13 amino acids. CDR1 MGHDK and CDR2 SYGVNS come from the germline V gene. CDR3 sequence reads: CASSDRLFYEQYF. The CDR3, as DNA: TGTGCCAGCAGTGATCGTCTATTCTACGAGCAGTACTTC.

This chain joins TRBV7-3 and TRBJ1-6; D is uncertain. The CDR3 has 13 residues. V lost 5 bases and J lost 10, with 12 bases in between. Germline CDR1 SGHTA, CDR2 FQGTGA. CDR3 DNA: TGTGCCAGCAGCCGTGGACTTGGATCACCCCTCCACTTT. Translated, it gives CASSRGLGSPLHF. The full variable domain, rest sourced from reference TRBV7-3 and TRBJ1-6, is GAGVSQTPSNKVTEKGKYVELRCDPISGHTALYWYRQSLGQGPEFLIYFQGTGAADDSGLPNDRFFAVRPEGSVSTLKIQRTERGDSAVYLCASSRGLGSPLHFGNGTRLTVT.

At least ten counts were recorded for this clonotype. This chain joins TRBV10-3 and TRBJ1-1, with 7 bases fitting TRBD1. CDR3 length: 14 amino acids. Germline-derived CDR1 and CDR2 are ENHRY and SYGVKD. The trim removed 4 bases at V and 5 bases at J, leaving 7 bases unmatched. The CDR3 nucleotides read TGTGCCATCAGTGGTGGGACAGTAGTAACTGAAGCTTTCTTT. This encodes CAISGGTVVTEAFF.

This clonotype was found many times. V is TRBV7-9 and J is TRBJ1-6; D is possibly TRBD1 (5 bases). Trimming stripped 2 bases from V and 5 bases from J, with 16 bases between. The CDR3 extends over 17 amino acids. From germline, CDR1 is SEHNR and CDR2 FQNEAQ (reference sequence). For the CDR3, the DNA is TGTGCCAGCAGCTTAAATACGCAGGGAGACAATAATTCACCCCTCCACTTT. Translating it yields CASSLNTQGDNNSPLHF.

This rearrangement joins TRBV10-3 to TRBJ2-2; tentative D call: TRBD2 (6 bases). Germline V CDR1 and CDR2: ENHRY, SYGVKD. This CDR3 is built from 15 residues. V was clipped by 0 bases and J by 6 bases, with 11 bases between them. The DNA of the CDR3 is TGTGCCATCAGTGAGTCGGCTAGCGAAGCCGGGGAGCTGTTTTTT. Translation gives CAISESASEAGELFF.

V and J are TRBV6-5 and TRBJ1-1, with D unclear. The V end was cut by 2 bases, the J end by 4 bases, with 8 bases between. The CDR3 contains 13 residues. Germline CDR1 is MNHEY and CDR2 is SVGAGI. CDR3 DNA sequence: TGTGCCAGCAGTTACCCGCAGTCCACTGAAGCTTTCTTT. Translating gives CASSYPQSTEAFF.

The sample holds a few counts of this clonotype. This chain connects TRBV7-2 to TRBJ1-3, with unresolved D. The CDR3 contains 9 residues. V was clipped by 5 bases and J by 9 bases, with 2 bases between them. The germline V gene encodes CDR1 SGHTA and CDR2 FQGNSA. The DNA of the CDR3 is TGTGCCAGCAGCCCCACCATATATTTT. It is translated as CASSPTIYF.

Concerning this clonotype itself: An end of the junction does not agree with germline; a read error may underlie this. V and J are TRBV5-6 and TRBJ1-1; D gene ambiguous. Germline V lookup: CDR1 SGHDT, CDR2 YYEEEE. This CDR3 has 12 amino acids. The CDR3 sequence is CASGLEGTEAFF. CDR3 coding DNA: TGTGCCAGCGGCTTAGAAGGGACTGAAGCTTTCTTT.

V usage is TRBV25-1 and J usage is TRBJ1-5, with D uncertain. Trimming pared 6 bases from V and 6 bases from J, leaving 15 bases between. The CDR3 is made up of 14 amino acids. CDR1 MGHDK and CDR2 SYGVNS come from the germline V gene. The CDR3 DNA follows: TGTGCCAGCAGCTTTCGTCCTGCGGGTCAGCCCCAGCATTTT. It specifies CASSFRPAGQPQHF.